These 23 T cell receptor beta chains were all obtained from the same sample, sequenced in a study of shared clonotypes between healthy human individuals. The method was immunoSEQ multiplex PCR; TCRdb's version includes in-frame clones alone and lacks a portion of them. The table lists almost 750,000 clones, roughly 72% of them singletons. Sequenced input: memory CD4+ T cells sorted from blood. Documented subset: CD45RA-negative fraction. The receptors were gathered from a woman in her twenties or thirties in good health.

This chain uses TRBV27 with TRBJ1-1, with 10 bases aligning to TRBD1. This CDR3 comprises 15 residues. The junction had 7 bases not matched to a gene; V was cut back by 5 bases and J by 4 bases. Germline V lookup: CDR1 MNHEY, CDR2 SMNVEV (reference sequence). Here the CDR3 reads CASSPRQGARTEAFF. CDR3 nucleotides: TGTGCCAGCAGTCCACGACAGGGGGCACGCACTGAAGCTTTCTTT.

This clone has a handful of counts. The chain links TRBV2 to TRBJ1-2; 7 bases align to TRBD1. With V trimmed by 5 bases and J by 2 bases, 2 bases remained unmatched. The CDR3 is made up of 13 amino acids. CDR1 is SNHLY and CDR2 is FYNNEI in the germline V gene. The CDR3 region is CASSLTGNYGYTF. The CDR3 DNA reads TGTGCCAGCAGTTTGACAGGGAACTATGGCTACACCTTC.

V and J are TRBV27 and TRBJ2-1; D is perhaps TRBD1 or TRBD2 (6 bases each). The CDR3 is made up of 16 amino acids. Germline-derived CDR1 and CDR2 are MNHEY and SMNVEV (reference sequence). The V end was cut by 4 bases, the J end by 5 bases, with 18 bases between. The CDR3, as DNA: TGTGCCAGCAGTTCGGGGGCCACGGGGGAGAACAATGAGCAGTTCTTC. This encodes CASSSGATGENNEQFF.

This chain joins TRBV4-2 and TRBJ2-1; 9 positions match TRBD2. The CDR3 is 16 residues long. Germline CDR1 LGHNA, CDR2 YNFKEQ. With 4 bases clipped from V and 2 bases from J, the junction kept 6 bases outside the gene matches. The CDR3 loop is CASSLDPSGTYNEQFF. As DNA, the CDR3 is TGTGCCAGCAGCCTGGACCCTAGCGGGACCTACAATGAGCAGTTCTTC.

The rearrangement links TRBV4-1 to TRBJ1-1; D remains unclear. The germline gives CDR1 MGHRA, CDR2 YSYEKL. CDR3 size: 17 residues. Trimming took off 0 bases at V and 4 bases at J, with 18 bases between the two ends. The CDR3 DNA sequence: TGCGCCAGCAGCCAAGATTCGGGTGGCGGGTTGAGCACTGAAGCTTTCTTT. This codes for CASSQDSGGGLSTEAFF.

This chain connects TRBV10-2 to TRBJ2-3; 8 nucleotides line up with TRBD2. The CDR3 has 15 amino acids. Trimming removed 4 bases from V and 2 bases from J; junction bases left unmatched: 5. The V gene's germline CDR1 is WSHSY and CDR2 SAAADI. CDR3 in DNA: TGCGCCAGCAGTGGACTAGCGAGCTTCACAGATACGCAGTATTTT. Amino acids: CASSGLASFTDTQYF.

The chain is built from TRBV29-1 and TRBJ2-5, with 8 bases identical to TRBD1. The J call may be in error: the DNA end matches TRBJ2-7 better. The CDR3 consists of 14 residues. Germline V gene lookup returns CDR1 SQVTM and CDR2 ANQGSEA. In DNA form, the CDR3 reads TGCAGCGCTGCCAAGGCAGGGGGCCCCTACGAGCAGTACTTC. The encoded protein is CSAAKAGGPYEQYF.

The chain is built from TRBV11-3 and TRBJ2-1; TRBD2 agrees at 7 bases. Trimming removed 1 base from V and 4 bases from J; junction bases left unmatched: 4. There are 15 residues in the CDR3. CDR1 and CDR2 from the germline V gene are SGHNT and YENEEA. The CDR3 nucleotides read TGTGCCAGCAGCTTAGGGGCGGGAGCATACAATGAGCAGTTCTTC. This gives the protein CASSLGAGAYNEQFF.

The CDR3 spells CASSLVLAGTYNEQFF. CDR3 sequence (DNA): TGCGCCAGCAGCTTGGTTCTAGCGGGAACCTACAATGAGCAGTTCTTC. The chain is built from TRBV5-1 and TRBJ2-1, with 9 bases matching TRBD2. The germline gives CDR1 SGHRS, CDR2 YFSETQ. V lost 0 bases and J lost 2; bases outside the gene matches: 3. CDR3 size: 16 residues.

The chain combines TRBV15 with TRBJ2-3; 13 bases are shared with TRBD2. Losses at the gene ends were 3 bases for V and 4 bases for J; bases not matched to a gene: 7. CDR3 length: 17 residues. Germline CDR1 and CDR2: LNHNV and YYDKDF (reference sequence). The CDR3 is CATSRARTSGRSDTQYF. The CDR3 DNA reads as TGTGCCACCAGCAGGGCCCGGACTAGCGGGAGATCAGATACGCAGTATTTT. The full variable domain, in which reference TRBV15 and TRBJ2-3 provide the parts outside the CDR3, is DAMVIQNPRYQVTQFGKPVTLSCSQTLNHNVMYWYQQKSSQAPKLLFHYYDKDFNNEADTPDNFQSRRPNTSFCFLDIRSPGLGDTAMYLCATSRARTSGRSDTQYFGPGTRLTVL.

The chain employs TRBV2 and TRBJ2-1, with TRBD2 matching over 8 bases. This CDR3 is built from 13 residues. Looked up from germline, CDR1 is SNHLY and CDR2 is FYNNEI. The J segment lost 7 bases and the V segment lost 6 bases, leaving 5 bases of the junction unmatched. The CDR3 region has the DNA TGTGCCAGCAGGAGCGGGAGAAAAAATGAGCAGTTCTTC. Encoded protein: CASRSGRKNEQFF.

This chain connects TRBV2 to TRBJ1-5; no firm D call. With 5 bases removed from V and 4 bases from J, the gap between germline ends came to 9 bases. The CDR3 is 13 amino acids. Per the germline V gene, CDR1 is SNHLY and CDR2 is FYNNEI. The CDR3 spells CASSRHENQPQHF. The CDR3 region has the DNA TGTGCCAGCAGTCGACACGAGAATCAGCCCCAGCATTTT.

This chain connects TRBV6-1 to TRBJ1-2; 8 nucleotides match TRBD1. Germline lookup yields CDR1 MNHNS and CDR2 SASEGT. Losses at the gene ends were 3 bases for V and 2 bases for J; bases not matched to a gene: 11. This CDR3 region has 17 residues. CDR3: CASSDARRGRGNYGYTF. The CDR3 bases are TGTGCCAGCAGTGACGCCCGCAGGGGGCGCGGAAACTATGGCTACACCTTC.

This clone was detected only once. Here the CDR3 DNA reads TGTGCCAGTAGTACCGGGACTAGCGGGAGAGGTTACGAGCAGTACTTC. Residues: CASSTGTSGRGYEQYF. J is TRBJ2-7 and V is TRBV19, with 14 bases fitting TRBD2. J gave up 4 bases and V 4 bases, and 6 bases lay outside the gene matches. Germline assignment: CDR1 LNHDA and CDR2 SQIVND (reference sequence). The CDR3 sequence is 16 residues long.

The CDR3 sequence is CASSQQGNTEAFF. The DNA for the CDR3 is TGTGCCAGCAGCCAGCAAGGGAACACTGAAGCTTTCTTT. This chain joins TRBV14 and TRBJ1-1; no firm D call. CDR1 SGHDN and CDR2 FVKESK come from the germline V gene. The V gene lost 3 bases and the J gene lost 1 base, with 6 bases spanning the gap. This CDR3 contains 13 residues. Full variable domain (missing parts from reference TRBV14 and TRBJ1-1): EAGVTQFPSHSVIEKGQTVTLRCDPISGHDNLYWYRRVMGKEIKFLLHFVKESKQDESGMPNNRFLAERTGGTYSTLKVQPAELEDSGVYFCASSQQGNTEAFFGQGTRLTVV.

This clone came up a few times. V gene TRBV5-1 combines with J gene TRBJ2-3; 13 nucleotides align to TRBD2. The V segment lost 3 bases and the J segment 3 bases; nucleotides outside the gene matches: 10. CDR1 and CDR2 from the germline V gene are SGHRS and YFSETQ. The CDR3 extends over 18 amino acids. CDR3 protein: CASSSWTTSGRKTDTQYF. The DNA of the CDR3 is TGCGCCAGCAGCTCATGGACGACTAGCGGGAGGAAGACAGATACGCAGTATTTT.

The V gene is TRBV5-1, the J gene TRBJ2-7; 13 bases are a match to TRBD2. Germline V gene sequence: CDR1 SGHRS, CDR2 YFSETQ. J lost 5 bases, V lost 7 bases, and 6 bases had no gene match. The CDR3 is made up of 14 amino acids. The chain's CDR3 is CASCPGTSGNEQYF. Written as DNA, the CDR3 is TGCGCCAGCTGTCCCGGGACTAGCGGGAACGAGCAGTACTTC.

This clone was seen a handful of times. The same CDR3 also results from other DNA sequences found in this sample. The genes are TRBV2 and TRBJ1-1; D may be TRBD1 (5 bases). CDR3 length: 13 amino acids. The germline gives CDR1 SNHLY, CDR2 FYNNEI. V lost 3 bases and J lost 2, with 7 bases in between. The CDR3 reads CASSEGLNTEAFF. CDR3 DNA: TGTGCCAGCAGTGAGGGGCTCAACACTGAAGCTTTCTTT.

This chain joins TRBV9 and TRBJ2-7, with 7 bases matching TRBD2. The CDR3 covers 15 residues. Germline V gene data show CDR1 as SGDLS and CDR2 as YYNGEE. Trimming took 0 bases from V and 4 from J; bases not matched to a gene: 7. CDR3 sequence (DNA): TGTGCCAGCAGCGTAGCCCCGGGGAGGGAGTACGAGCAGTACTTC. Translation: CASSVAPGREYEQYF.

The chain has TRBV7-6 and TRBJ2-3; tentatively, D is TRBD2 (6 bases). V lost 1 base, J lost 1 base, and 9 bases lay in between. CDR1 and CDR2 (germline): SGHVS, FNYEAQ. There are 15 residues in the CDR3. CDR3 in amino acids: CASSLVRGGTDTQYF. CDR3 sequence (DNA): TGTGCCAGCAGCTTAGTGCGGGGCGGCACAGATACGCAGTATTTT.

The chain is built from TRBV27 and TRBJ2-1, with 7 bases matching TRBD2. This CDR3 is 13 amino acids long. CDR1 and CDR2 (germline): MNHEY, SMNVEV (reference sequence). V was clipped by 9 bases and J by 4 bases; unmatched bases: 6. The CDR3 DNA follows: TGTGCCAGTCAGCGGGACGAGTACAATGAGCAGTTCTTC. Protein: CASQRDEYNEQFF.

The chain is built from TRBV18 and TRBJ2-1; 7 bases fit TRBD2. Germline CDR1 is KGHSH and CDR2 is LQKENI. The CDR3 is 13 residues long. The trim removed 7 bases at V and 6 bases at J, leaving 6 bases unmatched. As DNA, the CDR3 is TGTGCCAGCTGCAGCGGGACCGTCAATGAGCAGTTCTTC. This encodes CASCSGTVNEQFF. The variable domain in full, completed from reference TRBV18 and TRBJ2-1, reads NAGVMQNPRHLVRRRGQEARLRCSPMKGHSHVYWYRQLPEEGLKFMVYLQKENIIDESGMPKERFSAEFPKEGPSILRIQQVVRGDSAAYFCASCSGTVNEQFFGPGTRLTVL.

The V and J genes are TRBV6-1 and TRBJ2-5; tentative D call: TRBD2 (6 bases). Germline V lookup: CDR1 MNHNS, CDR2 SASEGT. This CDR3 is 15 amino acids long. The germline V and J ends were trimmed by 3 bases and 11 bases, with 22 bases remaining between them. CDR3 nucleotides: TGTGCCAGCAGTGATTTTCGGGGCGGCCCGGGGGAGCAGTACTTC. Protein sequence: CASSDFRGGPGEQYF.